Below, 26 T cell receptor beta chains from the same sample are listed, as sequenced in a study of cytomegalovirus exposure and HLA in healthy donors. A multiplex PCR was run with 60 Vbeta primers and 13 Jbeta primers. Repertoires were generated with immunoSEQ multiplex PCR, while TCRdb's copy carries only in-frame clones and drops some. The data show some 160,000 clones, 84% seen once. The sequenced sample was PBMCs. The receptors here all came from a man aged 18 to 29 in good health and CMV-seronegative.

V and J are TRBV7-3 and TRBJ2-1; 11 bases align to TRBD1. The CDR3 loop spans 16 amino acids. The germline V gene has CDR1 SGHTA and CDR2 FQGTGA. Trimming cost V 4 bases and J 7 bases; bases outside gene matches: 9. The CDR3 DNA follows: TGTGCCAGCAGCTCGCTTGGGACAGGGGGATATAATGAGCAGTTCTTC. It yields the protein CASSSLGTGGYNEQFF.

The rearrangement uses TRBV7-8 and TRBJ2-2; 15 bases line up with TRBD2. This CDR3 is built from 16 residues. The ends lost 5 bases at V and 5 bases at J; junction bases unmatched: 3. CDR1 and CDR2 (germline): SGHVS, FQNEAQ. CDR3 in DNA: TGTGCCAGCAGCCCCGGACTAGCGGGAGGGACCGGGGAGCTGTTTTTT. Amino acid sequence: CASSPGLAGGTGELFF.

The rearrangement joins TRBV5-6 to TRBJ1-1; D ambiguous. The length of the CDR3 is 13 residues. CDR1 and CDR2 (germline): SGHDT, YYEEEE. The V gene lost 2 bases and the J gene lost 7 bases, with 12 bases spanning the gap. The CDR3 loop is CASSFSLEGEAFF. The CDR3 DNA is TGTGCCAGCAGCTTTTCCCTCGAGGGTGAAGCTTTCTTT.

V usage is TRBV5-1 and J usage is TRBJ2-3; D not certain. CDR3 length: 16 amino acids. The V end was cut by 4 bases, the J end by 3 bases, with 18 bases between. The V gene's germline CDR1 is SGHRS and CDR2 YFSETQ. As DNA, the CDR3 is TGCGCCAGCAGCCTTGAAGCGTCCCTTTGGACAGATACGCAGTATTTT. It codes for CASSLEASLWTDTQYF.

This rearrangement joins TRBV7-6 to TRBJ2-1; D is possibly TRBD2 (5 bases). The CDR3 sequence is 17 residues long. In germline, CDR1 is SGHVS, CDR2 FNYEAQ. V lost 3 bases and J 8 bases, leaving 23 bases between the germline ends. The CDR3 DNA sequence: TGTGCCAGCAGCTTCTTGTCGATTCGGGAAGGCATCGATGAGCAGTTCTTC. Protein product: CASSFLSIREGIDEQFF.

J is TRBJ2-2 and V is TRBV7-8, with 13 bases identical to TRBD2. V shed 4 bases and J 3 bases; nucleotides not matched to a gene: 5. Germline V gene sequence: CDR1 SGHVS, CDR2 FQNEAQ. This CDR3 comprises 17 residues. CDR3 sequence (DNA): TGTGCCAGCAGCTCACTAGCGGGGGGGCTGGACACCGGGGAGCTGTTTTTT. This translates into CASSSLAGGLDTGELFF.

The chain has TRBV6-5 and TRBJ1-1; tentatively, D is TRBD1 (5 bases). The V end lost 8 bases, the J end lost 3 bases, and 13 bases lay between the germline ends. The CDR3 has 13 amino acids. Germline V gene data show CDR1 as MNHEY and CDR2 as SVGAGI. The CDR3 sequence is CASVRRGYTEAFF. The CDR3 DNA follows: TGTGCCAGCGTAAGAAGGGGCTACACTGAAGCTTTCTTT.

This chain joins TRBV28 and TRBJ2-7, with 7 bases aligning to TRBD1. The CDR3 consists of 13 residues. Germline-derived CDR1 and CDR2 are MDHEN and SYDVKM. The V segment lost 6 bases and the J segment 3 bases; nucleotides outside the gene matches: 5. CDR3 DNA sequence: TGTGCCAGCAGACCGGGACAGAGCTACGAGCAGTACTTC. Translating it yields CASRPGQSYEQYF.

The chain carries TRBV5-1 and TRBJ2-1; maybe TRBD2 (5 bases). Germline CDR1 is SGHRS and CDR2 is YFSETQ. V lost 0 bases and J 9 bases, leaving 13 bases between the germline ends. CDR3 size: 14 residues. The DNA for the CDR3 is TGCGCCAGCAGCTTGGACCGTCAAAGCGGTGAGCAGTTCTTC. Its protein product is CASSLDRQSGEQFF. Supplemented by reference TRBV5-1 and TRBJ2-1, the full variable domain reads KAGVTQTPRYLIKTRGQQVTLSCSPISGHRSVSWYQQTPGQGLQFLFEYFSETQRNKGNFPGRFSGRQFSNSRSEMNVSTLELGDSALYLCASSLDRQSGEQFFGPGTRLTVL.

V usage is TRBV4-3 and J usage is TRBJ1-2; a weak D match, TRBD1 (6 bases). Germline V gene data show CDR1 as LGHNA and CDR2 as YSLEER. This CDR3 is built from 13 residues. Trimming removed 8 bases from V and 6 bases from J, with 16 bases in between. CDR3 sequence (DNA): TGCGCCAGCCATTCACAGGGCTCCCATGGCTACACCTTC. Its translation: CASHSQGSHGYTF.

This sequence joins TRBV30 and TRBJ2-3; D is perhaps TRBD1 (5 bases). The V and J ends lost 2 bases and 0 bases respectively, with 15 bases between them. In germline, CDR1 is GTSNPN, CDR2 SVGIG (reference sequence). The CDR3 totals 16 residues. In nucleotides, the CDR3 is TGTGCCTGGAGTCTTGCAGGGATACCTAGCACAGATACGCAGTATTTT. Translating gives CAWSLAGIPSTDTQYF.

The genes are TRBV6-4 and TRBJ1-1, with D uncertain. The CDR3 runs to 14 residues. Germline V lookup: CDR1 MRHNA, CDR2 SNTAGT. Trimming took off 3 bases at V and 0 bases at J, with 8 bases between the two ends. CDR3 residues: CASSDTSLNTEAFF. The CDR3, as DNA: TGTGCCAGCAGTGATACTTCGCTGAACACTGAAGCTTTCTTT.

The chain couples TRBV27 to TRBJ2-7; the D gene is possibly TRBD1 (6 bases). Deletions cut 1 base from V and 3 bases from J, with 10 bases between. Germline CDR1 MNHEY, CDR2 SMNVEV (reference sequence). The length of the CDR3 is 14 residues. CDR3 loop: CASSLLSGVYEQYF. CDR3 nucleotide sequence: TGTGCCAGCAGTTTATTGTCAGGGGTCTACGAGCAGTACTTC.

V and J are TRBV5-1 and TRBJ1-6; TRBD1 agrees at 10 bases. Germline assignment: CDR1 SGHRS and CDR2 YFSETQ. The length of the CDR3 is 15 residues. The ends lost 0 bases at V and 10 bases at J; junction bases unmatched: 4. This CDR3 is CASSLAGQGRSPLHF. Written as DNA, the CDR3 is TGCGCCAGCAGCTTGGCGGGACAGGGGAGATCACCCCTCCACTTT.

Comments on this clone: The sample contains more than one DNA sequence encoding this CDR3. The chain combines TRBV14 with TRBJ2-7; 10 bases line up with TRBD2. The length of the CDR3 is 17 residues. Germline values: CDR1 SGHDN, CDR2 FVKESK. J was trimmed by 3 bases and V by 4 bases; bases with no gene match: 12. CDR3 nucleotide sequence: TGTGCCAGCAGCCCCTTCCGGAGTAGCGGGGGGTACTACGAGCAGTACTTC. This sequence encodes CASSPFRSSGGYYEQYF.

J is TRBJ2-3 and V is TRBV6-4; possible D gene TRBD2, 6 bases. Germline lookup yields CDR1 MRHNA and CDR2 SNTAGT. V was clipped by 6 bases and J by 5 bases, with 12 bases between them. The CDR3 consists of 13 residues. CDR3 in DNA: TGTGCCAGCAGAGCGGCCGGGGGAGATACGCAGTATTTT. Translated, it gives CASRAAGGDTQYF.

This clone was counted once. The junction differs from germline at one of its ends, possibly a read error. The V call is TRBV7-9, the J call TRBJ2-1, with 9 bases lining up with TRBD1. This CDR3 spans 18 amino acids. Per the germline V gene, CDR1 is SEHNR and CDR2 is FQNEAQ (reference sequence). The CDR3 DNA is TGTTCCAGCAGCTCTTTCCTCCGACAGGGGGTAGCCTACAATGAGCAGTTCTTC. This encodes CSSSSFLRQGVAYNEQFF.

The V gene is TRBV2, the J gene TRBJ1-1; D may be TRBD1 (5 bases). V shed 5 bases and J shed 5 bases, with 18 bases lying between them. Looked up from germline, CDR1 is SNHLY and CDR2 is FYNNEI. The CDR3 length is 15 residues. The DNA for the CDR3 is TGTGCCAGCAGTTCAACTCGGGGGGAGGGAACTGAAGCTTTCTTT. Its translation: CASSSTRGEGTEAFF.

This chain links TRBV28 with TRBJ2-1, with 14 bases identical to TRBD2. Germline CDR1 is MDHEN and CDR2 is SYDVKM. CDR3 length: 20 residues. With V trimmed by 5 bases and J by 1 base, 13 bases remained unmatched. CDR3 region: CASSTLLGTSGSRSYNEQFF. The CDR3 bases are TGTGCCAGCAGTACCCTCCTCGGGACTAGCGGGAGTAGGTCCTACAATGAGCAGTTCTTC.

This clone came up a few times. The chain uses TRBV7-2 and TRBJ1-2; 7 nucleotides match TRBD1. Trimming at V came to 6 bases and at J to 8 bases, leaving 12 bases not matched to a gene. CDR3 size: 14 residues. Germline CDR1 and CDR2: SGHTA and FQGNSA. CDR3 DNA sequence: TGTGCCAGCAGTCCCCAGGGTCCAGGGGGGGGCTACACCTTC. This codes for CASSPQGPGGGYTF.

In this sample, this clone is medium-sized (0.01 to 0.1%). The chain links TRBV5-4 to TRBJ2-7, with 8 bases matching TRBD1. The CDR3 spans 12 residues. J was trimmed by 6 bases and V by 4 bases; bases with no gene match: 3. Germline V gives CDR1 SGHNT, CDR2 YYREEE (reference sequence). CDR3 sequence (DNA): TGTGCCAGCAGCCCGGACAGGGCCGAGCAGTACTTC. This translates into CASSPDRAEQYF.

The chain employs TRBV5-1 and TRBJ1-2; 7 positions agree with TRBD1. The CDR3 runs 13 residues. Germline V gives CDR1 SGHRS, CDR2 YFSETQ. Trimming took 4 bases from V and 4 from J; bases not matched to a gene: 4. In DNA, the CDR3 is TGCGCCAGCAGCCCCGGACAGGCCTATGGCTACACCTTC. This codes for CASSPGQAYGYTF.

The rearrangement uses TRBV18 and TRBJ2-3; 9 nucleotides line up with TRBD1. The germline CDR1 and CDR2 sequences are KGHSH and LQKENI. The junction had 8 bases not matched to a gene; V was cut back by 4 bases and J by 0 bases. This CDR3 has 17 amino acids. The CDR3 region is CASSQFTGGGSTDTQYF. The CDR3 nucleotides are TGTGCCAGCTCACAATTCACAGGGGGCGGGAGCACAGATACGCAGTATTTT.

The rearrangement links TRBV28 to TRBJ2-7; 7 positions match TRBD2. The trim removed 7 bases at V and 7 bases at J, leaving 13 bases unmatched. Germline CDR1 reads MDHEN; CDR2 reads SYDVKM. The CDR3 is 14 amino acids. The CDR3 DNA follows: TGTGCCAGCACCCTAAGGGGACTACAAGGGGAGCAGTACTTC. Its protein product is CASTLRGLQGEQYF.

With regard to this clone: The junction and the germline gene differ at one end; a read error may be behind it. The gene calls are TRBV7-9 and TRBJ1-6, with D tentatively TRBD1 (5 bases). This CDR3 region has 15 residues. Per germline, CDR1 SEHNR and CDR2 FQNEAQ (reference sequence). CDR3 sequence reads: CSSSYQGAGNSPLHF. The CDR3 nucleotides are TGTTCCAGCAGCTACCAGGGAGCGGGTAATTCACCCCTCCACTTT.

This clone has only a few counts. V gene TRBV7-8 combines with J gene TRBJ2-7; TRBD1 matches at 9 bases. V shed 1 base and J 4 bases; nucleotides not matched to a gene: 5. Germline CDR1 SGHVS, CDR2 FQNEAQ. The length of the CDR3 is 15 residues. CDR3 in DNA: TGTGCCAGCAGCTTAGGTTCGGGACAGGGTTACGAGCAGTACTTC. Its translation: CASSLGSGQGYEQYF.